Shown below are 24 T cell receptor beta chains from a single sample sequenced in a study of blood T cell repertoires in COVID-19. The protocol was immunoSEQ multiplex PCR, while the TCRdb copy is restricted to in-frame clones and leaves out a portion. The table shows more than 50,000 clones, with over 75% occurring only once. The sequencing input was peripheral blood. The receptors here all came from a human donor with active COVID-19. The donor label of this sample is uncertain.

This clone was counted only a few times. The CDR3 region is CASLPPGRNTIYF. The DNA for the CDR3 is TGTGCCAGCCTCCCTCCGGGTAGAAACACCATATATTTT. This chain uses TRBV6-6 with TRBJ1-3; D ambiguous. Germline V gives CDR1 MNHNY, CDR2 SVGAGI (reference sequence). V was pared by 8 bases and J by 5 bases, with 13 bases between. The CDR3 covers 13 residues.

This rearrangement joins TRBV7-9 to TRBJ2-3; 11 bases match TRBD2. V lost 10 bases, J lost 1 base, and 10 bases stayed unmatched. Germline assignment: CDR1 SEHNR and CDR2 FQNEAQ (reference sequence). The CDR3 runs 16 residues. The CDR3 region has the DNA TGTGCCAATACCCCAACTAGCGGGAGTGGCACAGATACGCAGTATTTT. Its protein is CANTPTSGSGTDTQYF.

The V gene is TRBV9, the J gene TRBJ2-6, with 10 bases identical to TRBD2. This CDR3 has 19 amino acids. Germline-derived CDR1 and CDR2 are SGDLS and YYNGEE. With V trimmed by 0 bases and J by 3 bases, 9 bases remained unmatched. The CDR3 bases are TGTGCCAGCAGCGTAGACCCGAGCGGGGGGGCATTTGGGGCCAACGTCCTGACTTTC. This encodes CASSVDPSGGAFGANVLTF.

The chain combines TRBV28 with TRBJ1-5; D is uncertain. The CDR3 has 18 amino acids. Germline values: CDR1 MDHEN, CDR2 SYDVKM. Trimming stripped 1 base from V and 2 bases from J, with 18 bases between. CDR3 sequence (DNA): TGTGCCAGCAGTTTATTCGGGAGAGTTAAAATTGGCAATCAGCCCCAGCATTTT. Translated: CASSLFGRVKIGNQPQHF. Combining the CDR3 with reference TRBV28 and TRBJ1-5 gives the whole variable domain DVKVTQSSRYLVKRTGEKVFLECVQDMDHENMFWYRQDPGLGLRLIYFSYDVKMKEKGDIPEGYSVSREKKERFSLILESASTNQTSMYLCASSLFGRVKIGNQPQHFGDGTRLSIL.

The table lists this clone with a few counts. The chain is built from TRBV29-1 and TRBJ2-7; 9 bases align to TRBD1. Germline loops: CDR1 SQVTM, CDR2 ANQGSEA. The CDR3 is 14 residues long. The trim removed 4 bases at V and 6 bases at J, leaving 10 bases unmatched. CDR3: CSVVPPGQGSEQYF. DNA for the CDR3: TGCAGCGTTGTACCCCCGGGACAGGGATCCGAGCAGTACTTC.

This chain links TRBV6-4 with TRBJ1-2, with 9 bases aligning to TRBD1. Per the germline V gene, CDR1 is MRHNA and CDR2 is SNTAGT. The CDR3 extends over 14 amino acids. The trim removed 3 bases at V and 4 bases at J, leaving 3 bases unmatched. In nucleotides, the CDR3 is TGTGCCAGCAGTGAGGGACAGGGAGGCTATGGCTACACCTTC. Amino acid sequence: CASSEGQGGYGYTF.

The chain recombines TRBV27 with TRBJ2-2; TRBD1 aligns across 9 bases. Trimming removed 4 bases from V and 6 bases from J; junction bases left unmatched: 6. CDR3 length equals 15 residues. Per the germline V gene, CDR1 is MNHEY and CDR2 is SMNVEV (reference sequence). The CDR3 loop reads CASSWGTGMAGELFF. The CDR3 DNA is TGTGCCAGCAGTTGGGGGACAGGGATGGCCGGGGAGCTGTTTTTT.

This rearrangement joins TRBV3-1 (or the pseudogene TRBV3-2) to TRBJ2-2; the match to TRBD1 covers 7 bases. The germline V gene has CDR1 LGHDT and CDR2 YNNKEL (reference sequence). V dropped 3 bases and J dropped 6; count of bases not matched to a gene: 7. CDR3 length equals 15 residues. This CDR3 is CASSQGQGVSGELFF. The DNA of the CDR3 is TGTGCCAGCAGCCAGGGGCAGGGGGTCTCCGGGGAGCTGTTTTTT.

The chain employs TRBV19 and TRBJ2-7; TRBD2 agrees at 9 bases. Germline lookup yields CDR1 LNHDA and CDR2 SQIVND (reference sequence). J lost 0 bases, V lost 6 bases, and 15 bases had no gene match. This CDR3 has 18 residues. In DNA, the CDR3 is TGTGCCAGTAGCCCAGAGAATGAAGGGACTAGCAACTCCTACGAGCAGTACTTC. It specifies CASSPENEGTSNSYEQYF.

This sequence joins TRBV6-6 and TRBJ1-5, with 10 bases that match TRBD1. The CDR3 consists of 20 residues. Germline loops: CDR1 MNHNY, CDR2 SVGAGI (reference sequence). V lost 6 bases to trimming and J lost 0 bases; unmatched junction nucleotides: 17. The CDR3 loop reads CASSLTLGTGEVYSNQPQHF. CDR3 DNA sequence: TGTGCCAGCAGCCTCACATTGGGGACAGGGGAAGTCTATAGCAATCAGCCCCAGCATTTT.

This chain connects TRBV2 to TRBJ2-5; 9 bases line up with TRBD2. The V gene end was trimmed by 4 bases and the J gene end by 5 bases; junction bases not matched to a gene: 5. The CDR3 extends over 14 amino acids. Per germline, CDR1 SNHLY and CDR2 FYNNEI. Written as DNA, the CDR3 is TGTGCCAGCAGTGTAGCGGGGGCGGCCGAGACCCAGTACTTC. Its translation: CASSVAGAAETQYF.

This chain joins TRBV7-2 and TRBJ1-3, with D uncertain. Trimming took 5 bases from V and 0 from J, leaving 11 bases between them. In germline, CDR1 is SGHTA, CDR2 FQGNSA. CDR3 size: 15 residues. The CDR3 here is CASSLQFPSGNTIYF. The CDR3 DNA is TGTGCCAGCAGCCTGCAGTTCCCCTCTGGAAACACCATATATTTT.

This sequence joins TRBV29-1 and TRBJ1-2; 7 bases match TRBD1. Trimming at V came to 7 bases and at J to 8 bases, leaving 10 bases not matched to a gene. Per the germline V gene, CDR1 is SQVTM and CDR2 is ANQGSEA. CDR3 length: 12 residues. Here the CDR3 reads CSAADREDGYTF. CDR3 nucleotides: TGCAGCGCCGCCGACAGGGAGGACGGCTACACCTTC. Full variable domain (rest looked up from reference TRBV29-1 and TRBJ1-2): SAVISQKPSRDICQRGTSLTIQCQVDSQVTMMFWYRQQPGQSLTLIATANQGSEATYESGFVIDKFPISRPNLTFSTLTVSNMSPEDSSIYLCSAADREDGYTFGSGTRLTVV.

This chain links TRBV7-9 with TRBJ1-5, with TRBD1 matching 9 bases. The V segment lost 1 base and the J segment 2 bases; nucleotides outside the gene matches: 6. Germline lookup yields CDR1 SEHNR and CDR2 FQNEAQ (reference sequence). The CDR3 consists of 17 residues. The CDR3 sequence is CASSLEGDRVGNQPQHF. The DNA of the CDR3 is TGTGCCAGCAGCTTAGAGGGGGACAGGGTGGGCAATCAGCCCCAGCATTTT. The whole variable domain, filled in from reference TRBV7-9 and TRBJ1-5, reads DTGVSQNPRHKITKRGQNVTFRCDPISEHNRLYWYRQTLGQGPEFLTYFQNEAQLEKSRLLSDRFSAERPKGSFSTLEIQRTEQGDSAMYLCASSLEGDRVGNQPQHFGDGTRLSIL.

Worth noting for this clone: As the CDR3 is not closed by the conserved phenylalanine or tryptophan, this likely results from a read error. The DNA is left out, because the CDR3 cannot be placed on it with certainty; the CDR3 is given as TCRdb lists it. This chain uses TRBV6-5 with TRBJ2-7; TRBD1, the table's D call, was not compared with the DNA. Germline assignment: CDR1 MNHEY and CDR2 SVGAGI. The CDR3 is 13 residues long, counting both termini. This CDR3 is CASSTSEDRVRWI.

The chain is built from TRBV10-3 and TRBJ2-2, with D uncertain. CDR3 length: 13 amino acids. Germline V gene data show CDR1 as ENHRY and CDR2 as SYGVKD. The V end was cut by 6 bases, the J end by 5 bases, with 10 bases between. CDR3 residues: CAISPKATGELFF. As DNA, the CDR3 is TGTGCCATCAGCCCAAAAGCAACCGGGGAGCTGTTTTTT.

The V gene is TRBV28, the J gene TRBJ2-1; 7 bases fit TRBD1. The ends lost 4 bases at V and 3 bases at J; junction bases unmatched: 15. The CDR3 length is 18 residues. CDR1 is MDHEN, CDR2 SYDVKM, per germline. The CDR3 bases are TGTGCCAGCAGTTCCACCCGCCAGGGGGTAGAAGGCTACAATGAGCAGTTCTTC. Protein product: CASSSTRQGVEGYNEQFF.

For the CDR3, the DNA is TGTGCCATCAAGGGTCAGGGACAGAACTATGGCTACACCTTC. Translation: CAIKGQGQNYGYTF. The chain links TRBV10-3 to TRBJ1-2; the match to TRBD1 covers 7 bases. CDR3 length: 14 amino acids. In germline, CDR1 is ENHRY, CDR2 SYGVKD. V shed 7 bases, J shed 2 bases, and the junction held 7 bases outside the gene matches.

This CDR3 is CASRRDSEQYF. The CDR3 bases are TGTGCCAGCAGGCGGGACAGCGAGCAGTACTTC. The chain recombines TRBV6-5 with TRBJ2-7, with D maybe TRBD1 (7 bases). The CDR3 has 11 residues. Trimming removed 6 bases at V and 6 bases at J, with 9 bases between. Germline V lookup: CDR1 MNHEY, CDR2 SVGAGI.

The rearrangement joins TRBV5-4 to TRBJ1-4, with D possibly TRBD1 on 5 matching bases. Looked up from germline, CDR1 is SGHNT and CDR2 is YYREEE (reference sequence). The CDR3 has 16 residues. V was clipped by 0 bases and J by 4 bases, with 13 bases between them. The CDR3 loop reads CASSLAMSGLNEKLFF. The CDR3 DNA follows: TGTGCCAGCAGCTTGGCCATGTCAGGGCTTAATGAAAAACTGTTTTTT.

The chain is built from TRBV19 and TRBJ2-5; D may be TRBD1 (6 bases). Between the trimmed V and J ends, which lost 0 bases and 7 bases, there was a span of 15 bases. CDR3 length: 15 amino acids. Germline assignment: CDR1 LNHDA and CDR2 SQIVND (reference sequence). The CDR3 nucleotides are TGTGCCAGTAGTATAGAGGCGGGCCCCAGGGGGACCCAGTACTTC. Protein: CASSIEAGPRGTQYF.

This clone was recorded a few times. The chain combines TRBV3-1 (or the pseudogene TRBV3-2) with TRBJ1-5; no definite D call. The CDR3 sequence is 14 residues long. Germline V gene data show CDR1 as LGHDT and CDR2 as YNNKEL (reference sequence). V gave up 0 bases and J gave up 6 bases, with 9 bases separating them. The CDR3 coding sequence is TGTGCCAGCAGCCAAGATCGGGTGGGTCAGCCCCAGCATTTT. It codes for CASSQDRVGQPQHF.

The sample holds one count of this clone. This chain links TRBV12-3 or TRBV12-4 with TRBJ1-1; maybe TRBD1 (6 bases). The CDR3 has 13 residues. The ends were cut back, 6 bases at V and 5 bases at J, with 13 bases in the middle. The CDR3 protein is CASSSTGGTEAFF. In DNA form, the CDR3 reads TGTGCCAGCAGCTCGACAGGTGGGACTGAAGCTTTCTTT.

The CDR3 DNA sequence: TGTGCCAGTAGTCTCCAACGGGGGGGTAGCACAGATACGCAGTATTTT. It yields the protein CASSLQRGGSTDTQYF. This chain joins TRBV19 and TRBJ2-3; 8 nucleotides match TRBD2. This CDR3 region has 16 residues. J lost 0 bases, V lost 5 bases, and 7 bases had no gene match. CDR1 and CDR2 (germline): LNHDA, SQIVND (reference sequence).